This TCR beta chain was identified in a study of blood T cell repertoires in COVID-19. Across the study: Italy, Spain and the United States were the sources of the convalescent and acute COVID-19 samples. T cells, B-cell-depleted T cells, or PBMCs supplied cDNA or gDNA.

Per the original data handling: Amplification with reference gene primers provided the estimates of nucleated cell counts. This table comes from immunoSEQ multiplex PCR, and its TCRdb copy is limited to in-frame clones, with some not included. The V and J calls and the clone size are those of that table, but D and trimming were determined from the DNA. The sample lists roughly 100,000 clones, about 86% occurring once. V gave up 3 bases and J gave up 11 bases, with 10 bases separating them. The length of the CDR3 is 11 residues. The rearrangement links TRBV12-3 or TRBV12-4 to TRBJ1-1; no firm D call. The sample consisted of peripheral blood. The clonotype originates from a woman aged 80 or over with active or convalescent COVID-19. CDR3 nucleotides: TGTGCCAGCAGTTTTAGCCTCGAGGCTTTCTTT. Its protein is CASSFSLEAFF.